This record covers a single T cell receptor (beta chain). The antigen remains undetermined. TCRdb passed the RT-PCR reads through MiXCR, listing each CDR3 protein once. This sample has hundreds of thousands of distinct CDR3 sequences, with over 25% found just once. V lost 5 bases to trimming and J lost 6 bases; unmatched junction nucleotides: 9. Germline V lookup: CDR1 SGHTA, CDR2 FQGNSA. This CDR3 has 15 residues. This specimen belongs to a study of response to subunit inactivated influenza vaccine. The study's findings and limits: The authors suggested that few new T cells are recruited per seasonal influenza vaccination.

The sample was CD4+ T cells sorted from PBMCs, taken roughly 5 days after vaccination. V usage is TRBV7-2 and J usage is TRBJ2-2; 7 nucleotides line up with TRBD1. This receptor was taken from a man in his fifties who received an inactivated influenza vaccine. CDR3 DNA: TGTGCCAGCAGCCCAACCGGGACAGTCGCCGGGGAGCTGTTTTTT. The encoded protein is CASSPTGTVAGELFF.